The next 26 T cell receptor beta chains were all read from a single sample in a study of metastatic and nonmetastatic thyroid tumors. Prior to thyroid surgery, none of the patients had received any treatment. TCRdb re-analyzed the PCR reads through MiXCR. The sample contains tens of thousands of clones, more than 20% of which appear only once. Sequenced: tumor tissue. Receptor source: a male donor with papillary thyroid cancer or a benign thyroid nodule (not recorded which). Some clones in this sample may be carry-over from other donors' samples.

This clone was seen at least ten times. The chain has TRBV10-3 and TRBJ2-1, with D perhaps matching TRBD1 or TRBD2 (5 bases each). Per the germline V gene, CDR1 is ENHRY and CDR2 is SYGVKD. CDR3 length equals 15 residues. V was trimmed by 3 bases and J by 8 bases, leaving 17 bases between them. The CDR3 sequence: CAISEGNFRGDEQFF. DNA of the CDR3: TGTGCCATCAGTGAAGGAAACTTCCGGGGCGATGAGCAGTTCTTC.

Only a few counts were recorded for this clone. This may come from a read error, since a much larger clone is one base off. The chain has TRBV7-2 and TRBJ2-1, with D hard to call. CDR3 length equals 14 residues. Germline CDR1 SGHTA, CDR2 FQGNSA. V lost 5 bases to trimming and J lost 7 bases, with 15 bases between them. This chain's CDR3 is CASSPGSRPNEQFF. In nucleotides, the CDR3 is TGTGCCAGCAGCCCCGGATCCCGGCCAAATGAGCAGTTCTTC.

Concerning this clone itself: This sequence may be a read error, since a much larger clone differs from it by one base. The chain carries TRBV29-1 and TRBJ2-1; D unresolved. From germline, CDR1 is SQVTM and CDR2 ANQGSEA. The ends were cut back, 2 bases at V and 9 bases at J, with 8 bases in the middle. The CDR3 spans 11 residues. The CDR3 sequence: CSVERSIEQFF. The CDR3 nucleotides are TGCAGCGTTGAAAGGTCGATTGAGCAGTTCTTC.

Comments on this clone: This may stem from a read error, because a much larger clone lies one nucleotide away. The chain's CDR3 is CSSSLDTGGSETQYF. CDR3 DNA: TGTTCCAGCAGCTTAGATACAGGGGGTAGCGAGACCCAGTACTTC. This chain joins TRBV7-2 and TRBJ2-5, with 8 bases fitting TRBD1. CDR3 size: 15 residues. Germline V gene lookup returns CDR1 SGHTA and CDR2 FQGNSA.

The CDR3 nucleotides are TGTGCCAGCAGAGTGCGCATGAACACTGAAGCTTTCTTT. Its translation: CASRVRMNTEAFF. The chain combines TRBV12-3 or TRBV12-4 with TRBJ1-1, with D hard to call. The CDR3 consists of 13 residues. V lost 6 bases and J 0 bases, leaving 8 bases between the germline ends.

This clone was observed a handful of times. A read error is possible here, since a much larger clone lies one base away. Distinct nucleotide sequences in the sample also encode this CDR3. This chain uses TRBV27 with TRBJ1-1, with D tentatively TRBD1 (6 bases). There are 13 residues in the CDR3. Germline assignment: CDR1 MNHEY and CDR2 SMNVEV (reference sequence). CDR3 nucleotide sequence: TGTGCCAGTAGTTCACAGGGCCGTACTGAAGCTTTCTTT. Translation: CASSSQGRTEAFF.

This clone appeared many times. The chain's CDR3 is CSARVRLAGGGTYNEQFF. The CDR3 nucleotides read TGCAGTGCTAGAGTTCGGCTAGCGGGAGGGGGAACCTACAATGAGCAGTTCTTC. J is TRBJ2-1 and V is TRBV20-1, with 12 bases aligning to TRBD2. Trimming removed 1 base from V and 2 bases from J; junction bases left unmatched: 9. This CDR3 is 18 amino acids long. Germline CDR1 reads DFQATT; CDR2 reads SNEGSKA (reference sequence).

This clone showed up just a few times. A much larger clone is a single base away; this may be a read error. V and J are TRBV7-7 and TRBJ2-5; D is uncertain. The germline V gene encodes CDR1 SSHAT and CDR2 FNYEAQ (reference sequence). The CDR3 contains 13 residues. CDR3 sequence reads: CASSLGNQETRYF. The CDR3 nucleotides are TGTGCTAGCAGCTTAGGTAACCAAGAGACCCGGTACTTC.

This clone has a count of ten or more. The chain employs TRBV30 and TRBJ1-4, with 7 bases matching TRBD1. V trimming: 2 bases; J trimming: 3 bases; junction bases outside the gene matches: 6. In germline, CDR1 is GTSNPN, CDR2 SVGIG (reference sequence). This CDR3 has 15 amino acids. This CDR3 reads CAWSTPGTANEKLFF. In DNA, the CDR3 is TGTGCCTGGAGTACTCCTGGGACAGCTAATGAAAAACTGTTTTTT.

As to this clone: Just one base apart from a much larger clone, this may be a read error. The same CDR3 is also encoded by other DNA sequences in this sample. The chain carries TRBV5-1 and TRBJ2-4; a weak D match, TRBD2 (6 bases). Germline CDR1 and CDR2: SGHRS and YFSETQ. The CDR3 is 14 amino acids. The CDR3 sequence: CASSLSGANLIQYF. The CDR3 nucleotides read TGTGCCAGCAGCTTGTCGGGAGCCAATTTGATTCAGTACTTC.

This clone was counted between two and nine times. A much larger clone is a single base away; this may be a read error. The chain recombines TRBV29-1 with TRBJ1-2, with a tentative D call TRBD1 (5 bases). The CDR3 loop spans 12 amino acids. Germline loops: CDR1 SQVTM, CDR2 ANQGSEA. The CDR3 loop is CIVGGFDYGYTF. For the CDR3, the DNA is TGCATCGTTGGGGGGTTCGACTATGGCTACACCTTC.

By sample share, this clone is medium-sized (0.01 to 0.1%). The chain recombines TRBV28 with TRBJ2-7; D uncertain. Germline loops: CDR1 MDHEN, CDR2 SYDVKM. This CDR3 has 17 residues. Trimming took 5 bases from V and 2 from J, leaving 22 bases between them. The CDR3 reads CASSTTGQDGPPYEQYF. The CDR3 DNA follows: TGTGCCAGCAGTACCACTGGCCAGGACGGACCCCCCTACGAGCAGTACTTC.

This clone appeared many times. V and J are TRBV29-1 and TRBJ2-1, with 9 bases that match TRBD1. The V gene's germline CDR1 is SQVTM and CDR2 ANQGSEA. V was clipped by 3 bases and J by 8 bases; unmatched bases: 8. The CDR3 covers 14 residues. The CDR3 DNA sequence: TGCAGCGTTGAGGGGGGACAGGGTACCCATGAGCAGTTCTTC. Its protein product is CSVEGGQGTHEQFF.

In its sample, this clone was seen many times. The chain has TRBV2 and TRBJ2-2, with D uncertain. Germline lookup yields CDR1 SNHLY and CDR2 FYNNEI. CDR3 size: 12 residues. V shed 10 bases and J shed 4 bases, with 10 bases lying between them. CDR3 loop: CAKQTGTGELFF. CDR3 bases: TGTGCCAAGCAGACGGGCACCGGGGAGCTGTTTTTT.

This clone was found many times. Other DNA sequences in this specimen translate into the identical CDR3. The chain couples TRBV6-5 to TRBJ2-3; the match to TRBD2 covers 8 bases. Unmatched junction bases numbered 14, after V lost 8 bases and J lost 1 base. Germline V CDR1 and CDR2: MNHEY, SVGAGI. CDR3 length equals 17 residues. The CDR3 region is CASVGGAGARGTDTQYF. The DNA for the CDR3 is TGTGCCAGCGTTGGAGGAGCGGGAGCCCGAGGCACAGATACGCAGTATTTT.

This clone is classed as medium-sized. The chain couples TRBV28 to TRBJ2-1; D might be TRBD2 (6 bases). Trimming took off 2 bases at V and 9 bases at J, with 8 bases between the two ends. From germline, CDR1 is MDHEN and CDR2 SYDVKM. There are 12 residues in the CDR3. Here the CDR3 reads CASSLAGTEQFF. CDR3 DNA: TGTGCCAGCAGTTTAGCGGGAACTGAGCAGTTCTTC.

This clone was recorded many times. The chain combines TRBV11-2 with TRBJ2-1; D remains unclear. Germline V gives CDR1 SGHAT, CDR2 FQNNGV. The CDR3 extends over 15 amino acids. The V end was cut by 0 bases, the J end by 9 bases, with 15 bases between. The CDR3 nucleotides read TGTGCCAGCAGCTTAGAGGTCTTTCCAGTGGGTGAGCAGTTCTTC. It yields the protein CASSLEVFPVGEQFF.

Turning to this clone: Since the CDR3 does not end with the conserved phenylalanine or tryptophan, this likely comes from a read error. It is unclear where the CDR3 begins or ends on the DNA, so no DNA is shown, and the CDR3 is as TCRdb lists it. The chain has TRBV28 and TRBJ1-5; the table's D call, TRBD1, has no DNA check behind it. The CDR3 region is 14 residues in length, termini included. Germline values: CDR1 MDHEN, CDR2 SYDVKM. The CDR3 region is CASIPRSGWQPQHV.

This clone was seen a handful of times. A single base separates this from a much larger clone, so it may be a read error. Additional DNA sequences in this sample encode the identical CDR3. The V and J genes are TRBV7-6 and TRBJ2-7; TRBD2 agrees at 12 bases. This CDR3 is built from 16 residues. Germline loops: CDR1 SGHVS, CDR2 FNYEAQ. CDR3 sequence: CASSLQTSGGSYEQYF. CDR3 bases: TGCGCCAGCAGCCTCCAGACTAGCGGGGGCTCCTACGAGCAGTACTTC.

About this clone: A much larger clone lies one base from this, so it may be a read error. The chain links TRBV20-1 to TRBJ2-5; 10 bases fit TRBD2. In germline, CDR1 is DFQATT, CDR2 SNEGSKA (reference sequence). The CDR3 consists of 16 residues. The CDR3 here is CSASGGAGGPKETKYF. DNA for the CDR3: TGCAGTGCTAGTGGAGGAGCGGGAGGGCCAAAAGAGACCAAGTACTTC.

This clone appeared many times. CDR3 sequence reads: CASSTTSGETGELFF. Written as DNA, the CDR3 is TGTGCCAGCAGCACGACTAGCGGGGAGACCGGGGAGCTGTTTTTT. The chain joins TRBV7-2 to TRBJ2-2, with 11 positions matching TRBD2. V shed 5 bases, J shed 5 bases, and the junction held 4 bases outside the gene matches. Germline V gene data show CDR1 as SGHTA and CDR2 as FQGNSA. The CDR3 has 15 residues.

This clone was seen at least ten times. This chain links TRBV5-1 with TRBJ1-5; D unresolved. The CDR3 extends over 15 amino acids. Between the trimmed V and J ends, which lost 4 bases and 1 base, there was a span of 12 bases. CDR1 is SGHRS and CDR2 is YFSETQ in the germline V gene. CDR3: CASSLSIDSNQPQHF. The CDR3, as DNA: TGCGCCAGCAGCCTCTCCATTGACAGCAATCAGCCCCAGCATTTT.

Many counts were recorded for this clone. The chain recombines TRBV29-1 with TRBJ2-6; no clear D. Germline V lookup: CDR1 SQVTM, CDR2 ANQGSEA. Trimming removed 7 bases at V and 0 bases at J, with 4 bases between. The CDR3 covers 12 residues. The CDR3 DNA is TGCAGCGCCGACTCTGGGGCCAACGTCCTGACTTTC. It specifies CSADSGANVLTF.

The table lists this clone with many counts. The chain is built from TRBV2 and TRBJ2-4; 7 bases are shared with TRBD2. The CDR3 is 15 residues long. Germline-derived CDR1 and CDR2 are SNHLY and FYNNEI. J gave up 8 bases and V 3 bases, and 10 bases lay outside the gene matches. As DNA, the CDR3 is TGTGCCAGCAGTGACGGGGGGAAAGAGGTGGACATTCAGTACTTC. It encodes CASSDGGKEVDIQYF.

This clone has a handful of counts. A much larger clone sits a single nucleotide away, making a read error possible. This chain joins TRBV2 and TRBJ2-1, with 10 bases identical to TRBD2. This CDR3 is 15 amino acids long. Trimming cost V 11 bases and J 2 bases; bases outside gene matches: 9. CDR1 and CDR2 (germline): SNHLY, FYNNEI. CDR3 coding DNA: TGTGCCGGCAATTTTCTAGCGGGGGCCTACAATGAGCAGTTCTTC. Encoded protein: CAGNFLAGAYNEQFF.

The CDR3 sequence: CASTKADQTYNEQFF. In DNA form, the CDR3 reads TGTGCCAGCACCAAAGCGGACCAAACCTACAATGAGCAGTTCTTC. The V gene is TRBV6-1, the J gene TRBJ2-1, with a weak D call TRBD2 (5 bases). Germline values: CDR1 MNHNS, CDR2 SASEGT. Trimming shortened V by 7 bases and J by 2 bases, and 15 bases separated the two germline ends. CDR3 length: 15 amino acids.